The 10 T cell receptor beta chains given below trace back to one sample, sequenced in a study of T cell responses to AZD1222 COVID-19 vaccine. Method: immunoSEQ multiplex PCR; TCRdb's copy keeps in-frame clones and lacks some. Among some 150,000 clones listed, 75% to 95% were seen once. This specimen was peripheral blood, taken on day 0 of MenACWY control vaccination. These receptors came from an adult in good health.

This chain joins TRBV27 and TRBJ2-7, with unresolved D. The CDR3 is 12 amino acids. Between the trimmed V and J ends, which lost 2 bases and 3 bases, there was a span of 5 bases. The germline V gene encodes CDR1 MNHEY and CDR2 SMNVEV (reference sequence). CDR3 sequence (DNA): TGTGCCAGCAGTTTAAAGGGCTACGAGCAGTACTTC. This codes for CASSLKGYEQYF.

Here the CDR3 DNA reads TGTGCCAGCAGCGTAGCTGGGACGGGATCCTACAATGAGCAGTTCTTC. Translated: CASSVAGTGSYNEQFF. The V call is TRBV9, the J call TRBJ2-1; D possibly matches TRBD1 or TRBD2 (5 bases each). Deletions cut 0 bases from V and 1 base from J, with 11 bases between. Germline V gene sequence: CDR1 SGDLS, CDR2 YYNGEE. CDR3 size: 16 residues.

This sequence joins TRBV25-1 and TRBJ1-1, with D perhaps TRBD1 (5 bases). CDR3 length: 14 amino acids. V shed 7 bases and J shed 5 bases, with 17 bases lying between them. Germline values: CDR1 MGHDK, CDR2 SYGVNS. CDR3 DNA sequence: TGTGCCAGCATCCGAAATGGGGGAAGGACTGAAGCTTTCTTT. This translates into CASIRNGGRTEAFF. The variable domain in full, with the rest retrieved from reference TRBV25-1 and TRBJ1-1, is EADIYQTPRYLVIGTGKKITLECSQTMGHDKMYWYQQDPGMELHLIHYSYGVNSTEKGDLSSESTVSRIRTEHFPLTLESARPSHTSQYLCASIRNGGRTEAFFGQGTRLTVV.

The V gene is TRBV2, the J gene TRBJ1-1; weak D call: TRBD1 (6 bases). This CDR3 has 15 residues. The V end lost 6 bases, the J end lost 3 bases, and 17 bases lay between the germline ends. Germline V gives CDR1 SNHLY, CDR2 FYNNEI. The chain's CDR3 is CASSDLGGGDTEAFF. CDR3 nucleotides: TGTGCCAGCAGCGACTTAGGGGGTGGGGACACTGAAGCTTTCTTT.

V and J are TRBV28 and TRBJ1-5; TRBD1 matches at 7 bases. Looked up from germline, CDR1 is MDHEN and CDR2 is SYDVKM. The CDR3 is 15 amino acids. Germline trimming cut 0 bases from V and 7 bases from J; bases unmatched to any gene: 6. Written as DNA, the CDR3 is TGTGCCAGCAGTTTATGGACAGGGAGTGGGCAGCCCCAGCATTTT. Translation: CASSLWTGSGQPQHF. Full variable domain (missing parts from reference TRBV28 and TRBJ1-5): DVKVTQSSRYLVKRTGEKVFLECVQDMDHENMFWYRQDPGLGLRLIYFSYDVKMKEKGDIPEGYSVSREKKERFSLILESASTNQTSMYLCASSLWTGSGQPQHFGDGTRLSIL.

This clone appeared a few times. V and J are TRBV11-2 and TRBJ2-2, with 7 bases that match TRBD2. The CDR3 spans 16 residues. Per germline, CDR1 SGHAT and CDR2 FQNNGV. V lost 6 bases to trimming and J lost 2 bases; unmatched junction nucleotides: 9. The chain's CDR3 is CASSLFRDYNTGELFF. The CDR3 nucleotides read TGTGCCAGCAGTCTTTTCAGGGACTATAACACCGGGGAGCTGTTTTTT. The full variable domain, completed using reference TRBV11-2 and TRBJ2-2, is EAGVAQSPRYKIIEKRQSVAFWCNPISGHATLYWYQQILGQGPKLLIQFQNNGVVDDSQLPKDRFSAERLKGVDSTLKIQPAKLEDSAVYLCASSLFRDYNTGELFFGEGSRLTVL.

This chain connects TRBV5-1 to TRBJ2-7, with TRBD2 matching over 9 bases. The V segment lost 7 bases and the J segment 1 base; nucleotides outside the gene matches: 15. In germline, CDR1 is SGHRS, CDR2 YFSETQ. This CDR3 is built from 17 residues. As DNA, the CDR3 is TGCGCCAGCTCCCTAGGGGCTAGCGGGACCTTTTCCTACGAGCAGTACTTC. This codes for CASSLGASGTFSYEQYF.

The CDR3 protein is CASSESGTPNTEAFF. CDR3 DNA: TGCGCCAGCAGTGAGTCGGGCACGCCGAACACTGAAGCTTTCTTT. This chain joins TRBV10-1 and TRBJ1-1; D not certain. Trimming removed 0 bases at V and 1 base at J, with 9 bases between. In germline, CDR1 is WNHNN, CDR2 SYGVQD (reference sequence). This CDR3 spans 15 amino acids.

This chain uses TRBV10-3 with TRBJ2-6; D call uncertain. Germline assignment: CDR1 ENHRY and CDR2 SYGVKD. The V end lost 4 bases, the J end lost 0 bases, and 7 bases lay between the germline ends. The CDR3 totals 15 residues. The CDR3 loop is CAISGSYSGANVLTF. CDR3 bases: TGTGCCATCAGTGGATCATACTCTGGGGCCAACGTCCTGACTTTC.

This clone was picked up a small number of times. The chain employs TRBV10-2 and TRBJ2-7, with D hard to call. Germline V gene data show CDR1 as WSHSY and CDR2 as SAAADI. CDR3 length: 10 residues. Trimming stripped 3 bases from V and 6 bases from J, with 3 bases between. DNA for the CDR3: TGCGCCAGCAGTGAAGGCGAGCAGTACTTC. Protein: CASSEGEQYF.